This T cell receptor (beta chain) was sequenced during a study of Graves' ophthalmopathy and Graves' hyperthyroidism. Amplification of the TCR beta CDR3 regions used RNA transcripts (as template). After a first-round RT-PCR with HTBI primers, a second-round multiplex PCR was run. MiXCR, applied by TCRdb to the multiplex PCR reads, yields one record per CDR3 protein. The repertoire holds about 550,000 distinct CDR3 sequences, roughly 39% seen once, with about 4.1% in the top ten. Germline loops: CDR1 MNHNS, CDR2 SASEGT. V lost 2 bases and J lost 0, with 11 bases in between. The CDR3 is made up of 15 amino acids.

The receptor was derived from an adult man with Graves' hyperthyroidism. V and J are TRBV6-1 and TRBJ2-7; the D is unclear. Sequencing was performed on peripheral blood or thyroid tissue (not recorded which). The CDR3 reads CASSESRRNSYEQYF. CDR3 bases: TGTGCCAGCAGTGAATCCCGACGGAACTCCTACGAGCAGTACTTC.